This record looks at one T cell receptor (beta chain) sequence and its context. The antigen is undetermined. These data originate in a study of monozygotic twins with cystic fibrosis. Study at large: Libraries were built from roughly 3 micrograms of fragmented DNA using about 16 PCR cycles. The study, taken as a whole, reports: Nucleotide-identical clonotype sharing was significantly higher within monozygotic CF twin pairs than between unrelated CF individuals. In this small cohort, shared CDR3 numbers showed no association with age, concordance or disease severity. J usage was most co-twin-similar in 8 of 16 pairs, V in 13.

CDR1 and CDR2 (germline): SGDLS, YYNGEE. This CDR3 contains 13 residues. V lost 3 bases to trimming and J lost 4 bases, with 10 bases between them. Profiling relied on immunoSEQ multiplex PCR, and the TCRdb table lists in-frame clones only, not all of them. The table has tens of thousands of clones, approximately 90% seen once; the top ten hold around 0.19%. J is TRBJ1-2 and V is TRBV9; D remains ambiguous. Sequencing was performed on blood. This sequence originates from a boy between 2 and 15 years old with cystic fibrosis. The chain's CDR3 is CASSEGRTYGYTF. The CDR3 DNA is TGTGCCAGCAGCGAAGGGAGGACCTATGGCTACACCTTC.